This TCR beta chain was profiled in a study of blood T cell repertoires in COVID-19. Turning to the study itself: The United States, Italy and Spain supplied acute and convalescent COVID-19 samples.

This clone was detected only once. Per germline, CDR1 SGHNT and CDR2 YENEEA. The CDR3 spans 15 residues. Between the trimmed V and J ends, which lost 0 bases and 3 bases, there was a span of 9 bases. This table comes from immunoSEQ multiplex PCR, and its TCRdb copy is limited to in-frame clones, with some not included. The data hold roughly 200,000 clones, with more than 80% observed a single time. The chain recombines TRBV11-3 with TRBJ2-1; a weak D match, TRBD2 (5 bases). This receptor was taken from a man in his forties or fifties who had recovered from COVID-19. Input material: PBMCs or T cells enriched from blood (not recorded which). The CDR3 DNA reads as TGTGCCAGCAGCTTAGATCAAGGAGGCTACAATGAGCAGTTCTTC. Translating it yields CASSLDQGGYNEQFF.